This T cell receptor (beta chain) was captured in a study of human T cells and chemical hapten exposure. About the study: During the approximately 25-week study period, patients had diphenylcyclopropenone applied to the scalp every week. Patients, predominantly female, presented with alopecia areata, totalis or universalis.

V lost 3 bases, J lost 5 bases, and 12 bases lay in between. CDR1 SGHTA and CDR2 FQGNSA come from the germline V gene. This CDR3 is built from 14 residues. Time point: pre-sensitization, week 0. Treatment in this sample: therapeutic diphenylcyclopropenone sensitization with weekly scalp DPC. As originally analysed: Individual samples carried between roughly 23,224 and 690,600 TCRs, with roughly 95,000 as the median. TCRdb re-called the RACE reads with MiXCR, one entry per CDR3 protein. TCRdb, not the authors, supplied the V and J calls. The sample lists around 100,000 distinct CDR3 sequences, more than 10% occurring once. This clonotype was seen more than once but under ten times.

The chain carries TRBV7-2 and TRBJ2-3, with D hard to call. The origin of this receptor is a woman aged 55-70 years with alopecia areata. Some clones in this sample may be carry-over from other donors' samples. Sequencing was performed on whole blood, taken in connection with sensitization to the hapten diphenylcyclopropenone (DPC). The CDR3 nucleotides are TGTGCCAGCAGCTTTAAAACCCGCCTAGATACGCAGTATTTT. This gives the protein CASSFKTRLDTQYF.